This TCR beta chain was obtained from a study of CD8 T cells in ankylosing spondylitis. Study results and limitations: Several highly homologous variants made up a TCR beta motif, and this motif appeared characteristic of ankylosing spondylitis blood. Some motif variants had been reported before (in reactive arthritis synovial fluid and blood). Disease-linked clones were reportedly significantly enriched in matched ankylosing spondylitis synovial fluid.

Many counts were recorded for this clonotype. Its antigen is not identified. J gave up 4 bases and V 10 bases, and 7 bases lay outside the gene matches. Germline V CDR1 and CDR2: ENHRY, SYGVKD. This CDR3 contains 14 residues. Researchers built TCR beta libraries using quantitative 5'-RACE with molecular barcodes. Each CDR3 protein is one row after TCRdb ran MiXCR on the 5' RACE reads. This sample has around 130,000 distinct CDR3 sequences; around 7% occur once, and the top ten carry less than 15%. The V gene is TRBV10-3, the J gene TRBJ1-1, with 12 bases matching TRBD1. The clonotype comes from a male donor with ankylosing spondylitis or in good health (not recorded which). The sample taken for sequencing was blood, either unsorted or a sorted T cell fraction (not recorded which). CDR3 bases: TGTGCCACCGGGACAGGGGGCCAGGGCACTGAAGCTTTCTTT. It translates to CATGTGGQGTEAFF.